This entry features one T cell receptor (beta chain) sequence. It has no known antigen specificity. No much larger clonotype is one base removed from it; base qualities were not supplied. V is trimmed back by 4 bases and J by 7 bases, and the junction contains 11 bases that no gene match accounts for. From a lookup of the germline V gene (reference sequence), CDR1 and CDR2 are SGHNT and YYREEE. From the cysteine through the phenylalanine, the CDR3 covers 15 amino acids. This entry keeps only the CDR3 DNA: 45 bases, framed from base 1. The collaborating institutions used their own protocols to collect whole blood in K2EDTA tubes. Collaborator samples were shipped for TCRbeta analysis as frozen whole blood, isolated PBMCs, or DNA extracted from either sample type. TCRbeta CDR3 regions were amplified from genomic DNA by means of the immunoSEQ Assay, a bias-controlled multiplex PCR. The published analysis was carried out like this. The number of nucleated cells in each sample was estimated by amplification of reference gene primers within the assay. To quantify the absolute abundance of each unique TCRbeta CDR3 rearrangement, sequence reads were collapsed and filtered. For each sample, productive Simpson clonality was calculated as the square root of Simpson's diversity index over productive rearrangements. TCRdb limited this immuneACCESS table to in-frame rearrangements with V and J called. A share of clones is missing; checked studies link under half to unresolved V genes, and the rest is unexplained. The D gene and trimming were derived from the DNA, and the V and J assignments and clone size from that table. This sample is represented by more than 85,000 clones; about 89% of them were singletons. The ten biggest clones cover about 3.7% of the sample.

The sample originates from a study of blood T cell repertoires in COVID-19 (dated by TCRdb to 2020 to 2021). Notes on the research overall: Samples from collaborators originated in the United States, Italy and Spain and spanned both the acute and convalescent phases of COVID-19. Deeply sampled blood TCRbeta repertoires from subjects exposed to, actively infected with, or recovered from COVID-19 were included in the dataset. Samples came from the ongoing ImmuneRACE study (first 160 participants) plus 1,254 subjects from 6 global collaborators. HLA class I and class II types, where available, came from metadata supplied by the sample provider rather than from assay-based typing. A freely available public database, intended as a resource for researchers studying the immune response to SARS-CoV-2, is where the repertoires were released. Nearly every sample came with metadata listing a de-identified subject ID, COVID-19 status, age in years and sex. The prospective study material was composed of cDNA or gDNA derived from T cells, B-cell-depleted T cells, or PBMCs.

The full study reports these points: The amount of clinical and demographic metadata varied by source and participant and was provided uncurated.

Sequencing was carried out using peripheral blood. The chain was built from TRBV5-4 and TRBJ2-1, with 7 junctional bases fitting TRBD1. The TCR comes from a woman aged 65 to 85 with acute or convalescent COVID-19. The CDR3 is CASSPHGQVQNEQFF. The bases read TGTGCCAGCAGCCCCCACGGACAGGTTCAAAATGAGCAGTTCTTC.